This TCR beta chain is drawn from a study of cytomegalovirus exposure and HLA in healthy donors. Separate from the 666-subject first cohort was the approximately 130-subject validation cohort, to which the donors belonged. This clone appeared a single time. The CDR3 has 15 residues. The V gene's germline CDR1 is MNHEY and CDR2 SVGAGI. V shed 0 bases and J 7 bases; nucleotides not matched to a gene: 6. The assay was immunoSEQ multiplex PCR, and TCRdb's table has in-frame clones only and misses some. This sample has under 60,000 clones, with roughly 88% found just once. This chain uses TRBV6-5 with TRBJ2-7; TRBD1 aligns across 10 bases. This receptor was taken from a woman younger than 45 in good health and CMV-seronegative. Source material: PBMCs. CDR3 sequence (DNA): TGTGCCAGCAGTTACTCGGGGACAGGGGTTGAAGAGCAGTACTTC. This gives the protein CASSYSGTGVEEQYF.